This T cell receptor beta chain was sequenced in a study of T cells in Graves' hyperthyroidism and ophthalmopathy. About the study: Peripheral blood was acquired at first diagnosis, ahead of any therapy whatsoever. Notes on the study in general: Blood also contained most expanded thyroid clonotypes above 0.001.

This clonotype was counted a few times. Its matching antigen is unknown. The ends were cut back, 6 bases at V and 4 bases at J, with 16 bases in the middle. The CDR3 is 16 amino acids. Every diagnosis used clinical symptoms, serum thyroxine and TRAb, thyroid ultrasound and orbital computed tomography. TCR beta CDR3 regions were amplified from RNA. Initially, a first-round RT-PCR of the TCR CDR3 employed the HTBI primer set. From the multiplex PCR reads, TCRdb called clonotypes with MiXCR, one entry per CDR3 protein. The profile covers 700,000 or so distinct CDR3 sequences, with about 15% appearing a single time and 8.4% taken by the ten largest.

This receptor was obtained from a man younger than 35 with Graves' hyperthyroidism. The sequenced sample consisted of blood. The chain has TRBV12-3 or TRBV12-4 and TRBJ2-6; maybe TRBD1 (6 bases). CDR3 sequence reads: CASSREQGTGANVLTF. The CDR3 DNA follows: TGTGCCAGCAGCCGCGAACAGGGCACCGGGGCCAACGTCCTGACTTTC.